This TCR beta chain was documented in a study of vaccination effects on CD4 cells after COVID-19. The CDR3 covers 13 residues. V was clipped by 3 bases and J by 6 bases; unmatched bases: 2. Antigen-specific CD4+ T cells were expanded (with viral peptide pools) by the ViraFEST assay ahead of sequencing. Following 10 days of culture, CD4+ T cells were isolated. Each participant was given two doses of one vaccine (BNT162b2 or mRNA-1273). The protocol was immunoSEQ multiplex PCR, while the TCRdb copy is restricted to in-frame clones and leaves out a portion. In the table there are almost 70,000 clones, about 74% of which are singletons. A remark on this clone: Its matching antigen is unknown.

The sequence was collected from a human donor who received a COVID-19 vaccine. The input for sequencing was CD4+ T cells from PBMCs cultured with HCoV-229E spike peptides, taken after COVID-19 vaccination. The rearrangement joins TRBV12-3 or TRBV12-4 to TRBJ2-1, with 7 bases fitting TRBD2. CDR3 residues: CASSLLAGNEQFF. In DNA form, the CDR3 reads TGTGCCAGCAGTTTGTTAGCGGGCAATGAGCAGTTCTTC.